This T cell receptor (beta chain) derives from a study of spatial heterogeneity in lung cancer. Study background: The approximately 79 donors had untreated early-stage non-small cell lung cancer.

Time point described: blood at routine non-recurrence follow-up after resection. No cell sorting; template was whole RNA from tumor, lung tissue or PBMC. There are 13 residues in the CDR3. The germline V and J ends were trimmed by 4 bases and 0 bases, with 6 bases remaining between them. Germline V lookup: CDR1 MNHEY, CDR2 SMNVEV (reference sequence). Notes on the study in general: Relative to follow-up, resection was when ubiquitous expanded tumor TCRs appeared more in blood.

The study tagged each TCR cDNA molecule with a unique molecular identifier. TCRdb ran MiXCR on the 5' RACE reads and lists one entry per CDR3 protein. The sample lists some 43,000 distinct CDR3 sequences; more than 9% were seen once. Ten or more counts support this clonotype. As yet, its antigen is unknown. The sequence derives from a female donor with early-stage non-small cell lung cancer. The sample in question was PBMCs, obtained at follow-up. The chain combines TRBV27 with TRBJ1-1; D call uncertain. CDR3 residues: CASSSVMNTEAFF. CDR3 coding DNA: TGTGCCAGCAGTTCGGTCATGAACACTGAAGCTTTCTTT.